The source of this T cell receptor (beta chain) is a study of T cells in Graves' hyperthyroidism and ophthalmopathy. Amplified TCR beta CDR3 regions derived from RNA transcripts. TCR CDR3 regions were first amplified by RT-PCR with HTBI primers. TCRdb recomputed calls from the multiplex PCR reads with MiXCR, one row per CDR3 protein. The sample contains 280,000 or so distinct CDR3 sequences, 13% to 15% of which appear only once. There are many counts of this clonotype. This CDR3 spans 16 amino acids. J was trimmed by 2 bases and V by 1 base; bases with no gene match: 6. Germline assignment: CDR1 SGHTA and CDR2 FQGNSA.

This rearrangement joins TRBV7-2 to TRBJ2-3; 7 nucleotides match TRBD2. The sample taken for sequencing was blood. The TCR was taken from a woman between 50 and 59 years old with Graves' hyperthyroidism that later progressed to Graves' ophthalmopathy. CDR3: CASSLVGGNPTDTQYF. In DNA, the CDR3 is TGTGCCAGCAGCTTAGTGGGGGGGAACCCCACAGATACGCAGTATTTT.